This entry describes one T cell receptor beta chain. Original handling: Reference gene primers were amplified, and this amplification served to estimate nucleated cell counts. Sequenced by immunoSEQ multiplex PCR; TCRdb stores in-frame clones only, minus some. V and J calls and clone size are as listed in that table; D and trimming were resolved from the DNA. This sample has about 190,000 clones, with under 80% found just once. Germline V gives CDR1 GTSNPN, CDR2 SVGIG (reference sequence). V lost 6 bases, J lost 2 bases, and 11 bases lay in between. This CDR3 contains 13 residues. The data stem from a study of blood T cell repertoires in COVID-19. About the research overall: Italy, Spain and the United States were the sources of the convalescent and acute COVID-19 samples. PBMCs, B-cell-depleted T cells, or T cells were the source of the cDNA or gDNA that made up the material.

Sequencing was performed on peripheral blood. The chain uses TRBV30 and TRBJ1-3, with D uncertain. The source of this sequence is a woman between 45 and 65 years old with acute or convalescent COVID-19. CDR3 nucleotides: TGTGCCTGCCCAACAATCACTGGAAACACCATATATTTT. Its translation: CACPTITGNTIYF.